The T cell receptor (beta chain) described here comes from a study of shared clonotypes between healthy human individuals. Study at large: Per-donor plates numbered three CD4 naive, three CD4 memory, two CD8 naive and one CD8 memory.

CD45RO-negative cells were positively selected for CCR7, leaving out terminally differentiated effector memory CD45RA+ cells. V dropped 5 bases and J dropped 6 bases, with 14 bases sitting between them. The CDR3 has 12 amino acids. The germline V gene encodes CDR1 SQVTM and CDR2 ANQGSEA. Samples underwent the assay at deep level. Investigators spread the genomic DNA of each subset evenly over several immunoSEQ plates. Profiled with immunoSEQ multiplex PCR; TCRdb holds only in-frame clones, not every one. The top ten clones hold approximately 1.2% of a sample with around 2,100,000 clones, approximately 94% of them seen once.

The sample taken for sequencing was naive CD8+ T cells sorted from blood. This TCR came from a man younger than 30 in good health. The chain employs TRBV29-1 and TRBJ2-7, with D perhaps matching TRBD1 (6 bases). The DNA for the CDR3 is TGCAGCGTTATAGAACAGGGCAGCGAGCAGTACTTC. As protein: CSVIEQGSEQYF.